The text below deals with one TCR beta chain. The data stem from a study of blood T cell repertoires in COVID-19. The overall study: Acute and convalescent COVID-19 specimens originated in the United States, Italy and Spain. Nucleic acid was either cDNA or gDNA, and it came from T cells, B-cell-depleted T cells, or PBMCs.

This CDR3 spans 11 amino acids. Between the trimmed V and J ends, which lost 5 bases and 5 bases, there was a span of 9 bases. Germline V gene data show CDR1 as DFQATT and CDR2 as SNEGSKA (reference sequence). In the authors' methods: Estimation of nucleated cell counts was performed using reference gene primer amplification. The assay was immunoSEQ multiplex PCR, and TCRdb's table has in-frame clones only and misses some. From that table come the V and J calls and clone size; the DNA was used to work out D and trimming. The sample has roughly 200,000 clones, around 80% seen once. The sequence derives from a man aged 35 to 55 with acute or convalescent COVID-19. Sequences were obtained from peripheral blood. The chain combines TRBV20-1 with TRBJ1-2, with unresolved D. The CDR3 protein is CSASQKYGYTF. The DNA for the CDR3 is TGCAGTGCTTCTCAGAAATATGGCTACACCTTC.